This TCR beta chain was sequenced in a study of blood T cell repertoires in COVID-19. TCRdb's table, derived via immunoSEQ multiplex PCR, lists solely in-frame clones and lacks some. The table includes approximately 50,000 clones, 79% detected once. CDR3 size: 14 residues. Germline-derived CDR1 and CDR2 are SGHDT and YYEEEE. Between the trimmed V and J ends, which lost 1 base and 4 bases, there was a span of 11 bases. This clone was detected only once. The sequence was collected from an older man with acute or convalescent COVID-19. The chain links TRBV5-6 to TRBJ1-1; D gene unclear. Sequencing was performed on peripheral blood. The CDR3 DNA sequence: TGTGCCAGCAGCTTGATCGGGGAGGGCACTGAAGCTTTCTTT. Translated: CASSLIGEGTEAFF.